Below, one T cell receptor beta chain is given with its context. Its antigen is currently unknown. This CDR3 region has 18 residues. Germline V CDR1 and CDR2: SGHRS, YFSETQ. J gave up 7 bases and V 3 bases, and 20 bases lay outside the gene matches. The sample belongs to a study of T cell responses to AZD1222 COVID-19 vaccine. Study details: Analysis merged second doses at about 4 or about 12 weeks. Study-wide results and caveats: Repertoire sampling happened only post peak T cell response.

Sequenced by immunoSEQ multiplex PCR; TCRdb stores in-frame clones only, minus some. The table records about 85,000 clones, over 80% of them present only once. The chain uses TRBV5-1 and TRBJ1-2, with TRBD1 matching 8 bases. The TCR was taken from an adult in good health. The specimen was peripheral blood, collected on day 0 of AZD1222 vaccination. The CDR3 region is CASSSMGGQATRMPGYTF. In DNA form, the CDR3 reads TGCGCCAGCAGCTCGATGGGGGGACAGGCAACCCGGATGCCTGGCTACACCTTC. The full variable domain, completed using reference TRBV5-1 and TRBJ1-2, is KAGVTQTPRYLIKTRGQQVTLSCSPISGHRSVSWYQQTPGQGLQFLFEYFSETQRNKGNFPGRFSGRQFSNSRSEMNVSTLELGDSALYLCASSSMGGQATRMPGYTFGSGTRLTVV.